The 9 T cell receptor beta chains listed next were all sequenced from one sample in a study of blood T cell repertoires in COVID-19. Some clones are missing from TCRdb's copy, which holds only in-frame ones; the method was immunoSEQ multiplex PCR. The sample has 200,000 or so clones, 65% to 85% seen once. The sequenced sample consisted of peripheral blood. These receptors came from a woman aged 55-69 years with acute or convalescent COVID-19.

The chain uses TRBV7-9 and TRBJ1-2, with D perhaps matching TRBD1 (6 bases). Germline V CDR1 and CDR2: SEHNR, FQNEAQ (reference sequence). The CDR3 runs to 8 residues. CDR3 in DNA: TGTAGAGGGGGTGGCTACACCTTC. Protein: CRGGGYTF.

This clone was counted a few times. The rearrangement links TRBV7-8 to TRBJ2-1; a possible D gene is TRBD2 (6 bases). Per germline, CDR1 SGHVS and CDR2 FQNEAQ. CDR3 length: 18 residues. Between the trimmed V and J ends, which lost 5 bases and 2 bases, there was a span of 22 bases. The CDR3 DNA follows: TGTGCCAGCAGCCCCACGCCCGGGGGACGAGGTGCCTACAATGAGCAGTTCTTC. This translates into CASSPTPGGRGAYNEQFF.

The V call is TRBV5-3, the J call TRBJ1-4, with 7 bases matching TRBD1. TRBV5-3 is classed as an ORF, of uncertain function. This CDR3 comprises 19 residues. The ends lost 0 bases at V and 5 bases at J; junction bases unmatched: 16. Here the CDR3 DNA reads TGTGCCAGAAGCTTGGCCCGGGCAGGGGGTGAGGGCCTCAATGAAAAACTGTTTTTT. Residues: CARSLARAGGEGLNEKLFF.

This chain uses TRBV7-3 with TRBJ2-3; tentative D call: TRBD1 (6 bases). There are 15 residues in the CDR3. Deletions cut 5 bases from V and 4 bases from J, with 16 bases between. The germline gives CDR1 SGHTA, CDR2 FQGTGA. CDR3 coding DNA: TGTGCCAGCAGCGTCCGGGCAGGGGCTGCAGATACGCAGTATTTT. Its protein product is CASSVRAGAADTQYF.

This clone has a single count. V is TRBV27 and J is TRBJ1-2; TRBD1 agrees at 7 bases. V was pared by 6 bases and J by 5 bases, with 6 bases of the junction left unmatched. The germline V gene encodes CDR1 MNHEY and CDR2 SMNVEV (reference sequence). The CDR3 is made up of 13 amino acids. This CDR3 is CASRPDREYGYTF. The CDR3 DNA is TGTGCCAGCAGGCCCGACAGGGAATATGGCTACACCTTC.

J is TRBJ1-3 and V is TRBV25-1, with D possibly TRBD1 on 5 matching bases. CDR3 size: 14 residues. Looked up from germline, CDR1 is MGHDK and CDR2 is SYGVNS. Trimming left V 4 bases short and J 1 base short, with 8 bases between. For the CDR3, the DNA is TGTGCCAGCAGTGCGGCAGGGTCTGGAAACACCATATATTTT. It specifies CASSAAGSGNTIYF. Drawing the rest from reference TRBV25-1 and TRBJ1-3, the complete variable domain is EADIYQTPRYLVIGTGKKITLECSQTMGHDKMYWYQQDPGMELHLIHYSYGVNSTEKGDLSSESTVSRIRTEHFPLTLESARPSHTSQYLCASSAAGSGNTIYFGEGSWLTVV.

CDR3 region: CAWSVDSRTEAFF. DNA for the CDR3: TGTGCCTGGAGTGTTGACAGTAGGACTGAAGCTTTCTTT. V usage is TRBV30 and J usage is TRBJ1-1; possible D gene TRBD1, 5 bases. V was trimmed by 0 bases and J by 5 bases, leaving 10 bases between them. CDR1 and CDR2 from the germline V gene are GTSNPN and SVGIG (reference sequence). This CDR3 is 13 amino acids long.

V usage is TRBV6-5 and J usage is TRBJ1-5; maybe TRBD1 (6 bases). The CDR3 loop spans 13 amino acids. Germline CDR1 is MNHEY and CDR2 is SVGAGI. Between the trimmed V and J ends, which lost 5 bases and 6 bases, there was a span of 11 bases. DNA for the CDR3: TGTGCCAGCAGTCTAGGGGGTGGTCAGCCCCAGCATTTT. Amino acids: CASSLGGGQPQHF.

The chain has TRBV6-2 or TRBV6-3 and TRBJ1-1; D is ambiguous. The CDR3 sequence is 15 residues long. V lost 3 bases, J lost 4 bases, and 15 bases lay in between. In germline, CDR1 is MNHEY, CDR2 SVGEGT. As DNA, the CDR3 is TGTGCCAGCAGTTATTTCGAAGGACTGGGCACTGAAGCTTTCTTT. Translation gives CASSYFEGLGTEAFF.